Listed here are 4 T cell receptor beta chains from one sample, sequenced in a study of patients and donors after allogeneic stem cell transplantation. From the RT-PCR reads, TCRdb called clonotypes with MiXCR, one entry per CDR3 protein. The data hold tens of thousands of distinct CDR3 sequences, with 5% observed a single time. The sample was blood, either unsorted or a sorted T cell fraction (not recorded which). The receptors here all came from a human donor who was either an allogeneic HSCT recipient or a stem cell or donor lymphocyte infusion donor (not recorded which). It is not recorded whose cells these are; they may come from a transplant donor.

This clonotype occurred many times. The J gene is TRBJ1-2, the V gene TRBV7-6; D perhaps matches TRBD1 (5 bases). The CDR3 length is 15 residues. V lost 5 bases and J 0 bases, leaving 13 bases between the germline ends. Germline V gives CDR1 SGHVS, CDR2 FNYEAQ. CDR3 residues: CASSPGPTANYGYTF. In DNA form, the CDR3 reads TGTGCCAGCAGCCCCGGACCGACAGCTAACTATGGCTACACCTTC.

This clonotype was detected many times. This chain connects TRBV29-1 to TRBJ1-2; D is possibly TRBD1 (6 bases). Germline CDR1 and CDR2: SQVTM and ANQGSEA. The V gene lost 3 bases and the J gene lost 4 bases, with 18 bases spanning the gap. This CDR3 has 15 amino acids. The CDR3 region is CSVDRRLEGGYGYTF. CDR3 nucleotide sequence: TGCAGCGTTGATCGGCGTCTTGAAGGGGGCTATGGCTACACCTTC.

The V gene is TRBV20-1, the J gene TRBJ2-7; tentatively, D is TRBD1 (6 bases). This CDR3 contains 13 residues. Germline CDR1 and CDR2: DFQATT and SNEGSKA (reference sequence). CDR3 nucleotide sequence: TGCAGGACCCAGGGGAACGGGGACCACGAGCAGTACTTC. It yields the protein CRTQGNGDHEQYF.

CDR3 amino acids: CASRDRARSYEQYF. The CDR3 DNA reads TGTGCCAGCAGGGACAGGGCCCGCTCCTACGAGCAGTACTTC. The rearrangement uses TRBV6-1 and TRBJ2-7; 8 bases are a match to TRBD1. J lost 0 bases, V lost 6 bases, and 4 bases had no gene match. Germline V gene sequence: CDR1 MNHNS, CDR2 SASEGT. This CDR3 contains 14 residues.